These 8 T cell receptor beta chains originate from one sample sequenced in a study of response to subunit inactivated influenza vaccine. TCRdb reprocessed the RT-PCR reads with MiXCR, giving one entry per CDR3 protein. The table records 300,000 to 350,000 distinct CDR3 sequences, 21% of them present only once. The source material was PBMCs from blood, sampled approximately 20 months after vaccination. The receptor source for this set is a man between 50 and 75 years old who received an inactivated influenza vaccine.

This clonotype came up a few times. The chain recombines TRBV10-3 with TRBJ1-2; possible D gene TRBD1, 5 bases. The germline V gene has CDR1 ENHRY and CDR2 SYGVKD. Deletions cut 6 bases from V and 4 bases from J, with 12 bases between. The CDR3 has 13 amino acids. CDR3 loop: CAIRAGIGYGYTF. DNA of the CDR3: TGTGCCATCAGAGCAGGGATTGGCTATGGCTACACCTTC.

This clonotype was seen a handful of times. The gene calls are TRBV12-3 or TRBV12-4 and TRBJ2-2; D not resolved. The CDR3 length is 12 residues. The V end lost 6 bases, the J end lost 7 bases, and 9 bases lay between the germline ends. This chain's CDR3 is CASSKSLGELFF. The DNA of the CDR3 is TGTGCCAGCAGCAAGTCTCTCGGGGAGCTGTTTTTT.

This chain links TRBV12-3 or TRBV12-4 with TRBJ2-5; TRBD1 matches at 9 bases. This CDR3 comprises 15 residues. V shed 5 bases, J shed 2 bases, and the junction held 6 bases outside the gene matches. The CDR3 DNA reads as TGTGCCAGCAGTCCACATGACAGGGGGCAAGAGACCCAGTACTTC. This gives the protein CASSPHDRGQETQYF.

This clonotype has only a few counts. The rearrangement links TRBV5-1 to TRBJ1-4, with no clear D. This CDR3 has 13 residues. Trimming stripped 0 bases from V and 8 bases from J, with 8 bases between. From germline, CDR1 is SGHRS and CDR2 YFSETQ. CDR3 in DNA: TGCGCCAGCAGCTTGGAACAGACAGAAAAACTGTTTTTT. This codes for CASSLEQTEKLFF.

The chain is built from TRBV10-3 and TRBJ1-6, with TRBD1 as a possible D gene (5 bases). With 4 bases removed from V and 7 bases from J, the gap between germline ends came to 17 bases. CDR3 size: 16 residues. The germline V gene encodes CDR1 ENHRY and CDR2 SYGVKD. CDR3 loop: CAISAGQGSENSPLHF. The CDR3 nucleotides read TGTGCCATCAGTGCTGGGCAGGGCTCGGAGAATTCACCCCTCCACTTT.

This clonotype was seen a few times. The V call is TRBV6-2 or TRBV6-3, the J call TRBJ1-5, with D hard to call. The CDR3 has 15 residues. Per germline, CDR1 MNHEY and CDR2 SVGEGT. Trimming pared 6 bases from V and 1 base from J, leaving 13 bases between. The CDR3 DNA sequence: TGTGCCAGCAGACTCAGTGAACTGAGCAATCAGCCCCAGCATTTT. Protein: CASRLSELSNQPQHF.

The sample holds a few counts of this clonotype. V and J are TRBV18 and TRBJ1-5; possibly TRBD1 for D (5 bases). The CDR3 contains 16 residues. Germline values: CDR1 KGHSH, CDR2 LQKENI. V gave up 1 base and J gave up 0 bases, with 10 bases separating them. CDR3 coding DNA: TGTGCCAGCTCACCACTGGGGGGGACTAGCAATCAGCCCCAGCATTTT. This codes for CASSPLGGTSNQPQHF.

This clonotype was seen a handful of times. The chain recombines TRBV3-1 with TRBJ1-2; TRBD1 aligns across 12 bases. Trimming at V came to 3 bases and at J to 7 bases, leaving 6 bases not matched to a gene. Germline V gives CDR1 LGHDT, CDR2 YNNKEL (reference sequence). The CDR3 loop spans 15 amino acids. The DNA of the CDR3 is TGTGCCAGCAGCCACCGGGACAGGGGGCTCGGTGGCTACACCTTC. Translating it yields CASSHRDRGLGGYTF.